Described below is a single T cell receptor (beta chain) sequence and its context. The CDR3 totals 14 residues. CDR1 SEHNR and CDR2 FQNEAQ come from the germline V gene (reference sequence). V was pared by 6 bases and J by 6 bases, with 15 bases between. This specimen comes from a study of blood T cell repertoires in COVID-19. Study as a whole: Some COVID-19 samples were acute and others convalescent; all came from the United States, Italy and Spain. T cells, B-cell-depleted T cells, or PBMCs provided the cDNA or gDNA that served as material.

In the original workflow: The authors estimated nucleated cell counts from reference gene primer amplification. The protocol was immunoSEQ multiplex PCR, while the TCRdb copy is restricted to in-frame clones and leaves out a portion. The V and J calls and the clone size are those of that table, but D and trimming were determined from the DNA. The table includes 150,000 or so clones, approximately 84% detected once. Sequenced input: peripheral blood. This clonotype was sampled from a man between 40 and 49 years old who had recovered from COVID-19. The V call is TRBV7-9, the J call TRBJ2-1; no reliable D call. The CDR3 nucleotides read TGTGCCAGCAGGACCGGAGTGTCTGGCAATGAGCAGTTCTTC. This sequence encodes CASRTGVSGNEQFF. The variable domain in full, with the rest retrieved from reference TRBV7-9 and TRBJ2-1, is DTGVSQNPRHKITKRGQNVTFRCDPISEHNRLYWYRQTLGQGPEFLTYFQNEAQLEKSRLLSDRFSAERPKGSFSTLEIQRTEQGDSAMYLCASRTGVSGNEQFFGPGTRLTVL.